This T cell receptor (beta chain) emerged from a study of T-cell memory formation after mild COVID-19. Study in general: Clustering of TCRs was largely donor specific. Study-level findings and limits: CD4+ bias marked clones expanding day 15 to 37, unlike balanced contracting clones.

On this clonotype itself: Its antigen is as yet unknown.

5'RACE primed at constant segments yielded TCR alpha and TCR beta cDNA libraries bearing sample barcodes and UMIs. TCRdb reprocessed the 5' RACE reads via MiXCR and lists one record per CDR3 protein. This table holds 400,000 to 500,000 distinct CDR3 sequences, roughly a quarter found once. This CDR3 spans 12 amino acids. Germline V gene sequence: CDR1 MNHNY, CDR2 SVGAGI (reference sequence). V was clipped by 2 bases and J by 5 bases, with 6 bases between them. This chain joins TRBV6-6 and TRBJ2-5; D call uncertain. The clonotype was recovered from an adult woman who had mild COVID-19 (a few samples of this study predate the infection). Cell type and time point are not known. Sequencing input: PBMCs or a T cell subset sorted from them (not recorded which). This CDR3 is CASSYPLETQYF. As DNA, the CDR3 is TGTGCCAGCAGTTACCCCTTGGAGACCCAGTACTTC.